A single sample is the source of the 12 T cell receptor beta chains below, sequenced in a study of early T cells in non-severe SARS-CoV-2 infection. TCRdb called the 5' RACE reads again in MiXCR, with one record for every CDR3 protein. The table includes around 56,000 distinct CDR3 sequences, about 13% detected once. Sample: whole blood, taken at baseline. These receptors all come from an adult who was a healthcare worker with PCR-confirmed SARS-CoV-2 infection or an uninfected control (not recorded which).

The J gene is TRBJ2-7, the V gene TRBV24-1; the match to TRBD1 covers 7 bases. Germline CDR1 is KGHDR and CDR2 is SFDVKD. The V segment lost 4 bases and the J segment 2 bases; nucleotides outside the gene matches: 1. The CDR3 has 13 residues. The CDR3 reads CATSETGTYEQYF. CDR3 coding DNA: TGTGCCACCAGTGAGACAGGGACCTACGAGCAGTACTTC.

The sample holds a few counts of this clonotype. The junction departs from germline at one end; a sequencing error may be responsible. J is TRBJ2-7 and V is TRBV20-1, with 13 bases lining up with TRBD2. The length of the CDR3 is 14 residues. Germline CDR1 DFQATT, CDR2 SNEGSKA (reference sequence). The CDR3 is CSAGSTGTSGTRHF. The CDR3, as DNA: TGCAGTGCTGGCTCAACCGGGACTAGCGGGACCCGGCACTTC.

This chain connects TRBV20-1 to TRBJ2-5; 11 bases agree with TRBD2. This CDR3 comprises 18 residues. The V and J ends lost 3 bases and 2 bases, in that order; junction bases with no gene match: 14. Germline assignment: CDR1 DFQATT and CDR2 SNEGSKA (reference sequence). CDR3 DNA: TGCAGTGCTAGTGGCCAGGGGACTAGCGGATTATTACAAGAGACCCAGTACTTC. It yields the protein CSASGQGTSGLLQETQYF.

This clonotype has ten or more counts. CDR3 sequence (DNA): TGTGCCAGCAGCTTGGAGACTAGCGGGAGGGCCGGAGATACGCAGTATTTT. Translating gives CASSLETSGRAGDTQYF. The V call is TRBV5-4, the J call TRBJ2-3; 14 positions match TRBD2. This CDR3 region has 17 residues. Germline CDR1 reads SGHNT; CDR2 reads YYREEE (reference sequence). V gave up 0 bases and J gave up 5 bases; unmatched junction bases: 5.

The V and J genes are TRBV19 and TRBJ1-2, with TRBD1 matching 9 bases. CDR1 and CDR2 from the germline V gene are LNHDA and SQIVND (reference sequence). This CDR3 region has 15 residues. Losses at the gene ends were 6 bases for V and 1 base for J; bases not matched to a gene: 6. CDR3 nucleotides: TGTGCCAGTAGCGAACCGGGACAGGGTAACTATGGCTACACCTTC. This sequence encodes CASSEPGQGNYGYTF.

V usage is TRBV7-9 and J usage is TRBJ2-2; 13 bases line up with TRBD2. The germline CDR1 and CDR2 sequences are SEHNR and FQNEAQ (reference sequence). The V and J ends lost 3 bases and 3 bases, in that order; junction bases with no gene match: 4. The CDR3 is 17 residues long. CDR3 coding DNA: TGTGCCAGCAGCTTCGGGACTAGCGGGGCCCACACCGGGGAGCTGTTTTTT. It is translated as CASSFGTSGAHTGELFF. The whole variable domain, remainder taken from reference TRBV7-9 and TRBJ2-2, is DTGVSQNPRHKITKRGQNVTFRCDPISEHNRLYWYRQTLGQGPEFLTYFQNEAQLEKSRLLSDRFSAERPKGSFSTLEIQRTEQGDSAMYLCASSFGTSGAHTGELFFGEGSRLTVL.

The rearrangement links TRBV2 to TRBJ2-2, with no clear D. The CDR3 loop spans 11 amino acids. Germline assignment: CDR1 SNHLY and CDR2 FYNNEI. Trimming cost V 6 bases and J 6 bases, with 5 bases left between them. CDR3 nucleotide sequence: TGTGCCAGCAGGGGTGCCGGGGAGCTGTTTTTT. Residues: CASRGAGELFF.

This clonotype was counted between two and nine times. V usage is TRBV6-5 and J usage is TRBJ1-2, with a tentative D call TRBD1 (6 bases). From germline, CDR1 is MNHEY and CDR2 SVGAGI. This CDR3 spans 14 amino acids. V lost 0 bases and J lost 6, with 11 bases in between. The CDR3 spells CASSYSNRVDGYTF. Here the CDR3 DNA reads TGTGCCAGCAGTTACTCGAACAGGGTCGATGGCTACACCTTC.

The V call is TRBV11-3, the J call TRBJ2-1; 10 bases align to TRBD2. Germline-derived CDR1 and CDR2 are SGHNT and YENEEA. The CDR3 is 15 amino acids. Unmatched junction bases numbered 7, after V lost 5 bases and J lost 6 bases. The CDR3 here is CASSQRASGSNEQFF. The CDR3 DNA reads TGTGCCAGCAGCCAGAGGGCTAGCGGGAGCAATGAGCAGTTCTTC.

The chain combines TRBV25-1 with TRBJ1-1, with D possibly TRBD1 on 6 matching bases. The CDR3 length is 15 residues. The V end was cut by 0 bases, the J end by 5 bases, with 13 bases between. Germline V gene sequence: CDR1 MGHDK, CDR2 SYGVNS. The CDR3 nucleotides read TGTGCCAGCAGTGAATATACAGGGAGGCCAACTGAAGCTTTCTTT. Protein sequence: CASSEYTGRPTEAFF.

This sequence joins TRBV20-1 and TRBJ2-1, with 12 bases that match TRBD2. The germline V gene has CDR1 DFQATT and CDR2 SNEGSKA (reference sequence). The V and J ends lost 5 bases and 5 bases, in that order; junction bases with no gene match: 7. The CDR3 has 15 residues. The CDR3 is CSAARTSGVDNEQFF. In DNA form, the CDR3 reads TGCAGTGCTGCCAGGACTAGCGGGGTTGACAATGAGCAGTTCTTC.

The table lists this clonotype with a few counts. The V and J genes are TRBV6-5 and TRBJ1-4; 7 nucleotides align to TRBD1. V dropped 10 bases and J dropped 0; count of bases not matched to a gene: 2. The CDR3 spans 13 residues. Germline V gene lookup returns CDR1 MNHEY and CDR2 SVGAGI. CDR3: CATGQATNEKLFF. The CDR3 coding sequence is TGTGCCACCGGACAGGCAACTAATGAAAAACTGTTTTTT.